The rows below give T cell receptor beta chains drawn from one sample of a study of T-cell reconstitution after alpha-beta-depleted transplantation in children. MiXCR was run by TCRdb on the PCR reads, yielding one entry per CDR3 protein. The table records about 210,000 distinct CDR3 sequences, roughly 18% of them present only once. Sample: PBMCs, mostly from graft donor cells, taken 360 days after TCRalphabeta/CD19-depleted stem cell transplant. The receptors derive from a male patient aged 2-9 years who had a stem cell transplant for acute lymphoblastic leukemia, so the T cells may come from the graft donor. The CDR3 runs from the conserved cysteine through the conserved F or W. The D gene is left open where the match is weak. The size of a clone is reported for some rows only, either as once, few or many, or as a class for expanded clones.

v_call: TRBV29-1; clone_size: few; j_call: TRBJ2-2; d_call: .; cdr3_nt: TGCAGCGTTTTCCTAGGGAAGACCGGGGAGCTGTTTTTT; cdr3_aa: CSVFLGKTGELFF
v_call: TRBV5-1; clone_size: .; j_call: TRBJ2-3; d_call: .; cdr3_nt: TGCGCCAGCAGCTTGGACTGGACAGCTAGCACAGATACGCAGTATTTT; cdr3_aa: CASSLDWTASTDTQYF
v_call: TRBV18; clone_size: few; j_call: TRBJ2-7; d_call: .; cdr3_nt: TGTGCCAGCTCACCGACAGGAAAGTCCTACGAGCAGTACTTC; cdr3_aa: CASSPTGKSYEQYF
v_call: TRBV20-1; clone_size: few; j_call: TRBJ2-1; d_call: TRBD2; cdr3_nt: TGCAGTGGACGGCGGGGGGTCGAGCAGTTCTTC; cdr3_aa: CSGRRGVEQFF
v_call: TRBV5-1; clone_size: .; j_call: TRBJ1-3; d_call: .; cdr3_nt: TGCGCCAGCAGCGCCAATTGGGACTCTGGAAACACCATATATTTT; cdr3_aa: CASSANWDSGNTIYF
v_call: TRBV5-6; clone_size: few; j_call: TRBJ2-2; d_call: .; cdr3_nt: TGTGCCAGCAGCCCCCCGGCGGGGTCGGGCGGGGAGCTGTTTTTT; cdr3_aa: CASSPPAGSGGELFF
v_call: TRBV7-2; clone_size: .; j_call: TRBJ2-7; d_call: .; cdr3_nt: TGTGCCAGCAGCTTAGCTGACAGGCGAGACTACGAGCAGTACTTC; cdr3_aa: CASSLADRRDYEQYF
v_call: TRBV7-2; clone_size: few; j_call: TRBJ2-5; d_call: .; cdr3_nt: TGTGCCACCTACCGCCGGAAGGAGACCCAGTACTTC; cdr3_aa: CATYRRKETQYF
v_call: TRBV5-8; clone_size: .; j_call: TRBJ2-5; d_call: .; cdr3_nt: TGTGCCAGCAGCTTGTACGTGACAGCACAAGAGACCCAGTACTTC; cdr3_aa: CASSLYVTAQETQYF
v_call: TRBV12-3/TRBV12-4; clone_size: .; j_call: TRBJ1-1; d_call: .; cdr3_nt: TGTGCCAGCAGTTTAACAGGGCGGGGATACACTGAAGCTTTCTTT; cdr3_aa: CASSLTGRGYTEAFF
v_call: TRBV29-1; clone_size: few; j_call: TRBJ2-3; d_call: .; cdr3_nt: TGCAGCGTTGAAGATCTCACAGATACGCAGTATTTT; cdr3_aa: CSVEDLTDTQYF
v_call: TRBV19; clone_size: few; j_call: TRBJ1-2; d_call: TRBD1; cdr3_nt: TGTGCCAGTGGCACAGGGGGATATGGCTACACCTTC; cdr3_aa: CASGTGGYGYTF
v_call: TRBV4-2; clone_size: few; j_call: TRBJ2-4; d_call: .; cdr3_nt: TGTGCCAGCAGCCCTGGGATAGGGCACATTCAGTACTTC; cdr3_aa: CASSPGIGHIQYF
v_call: TRBV20-1; clone_size: few; j_call: TRBJ2-7; d_call: .; cdr3_nt: TGCAGTGCTAGAAAGCACTCCTACGAGCAGTACTTC; cdr3_aa: CSARKHSYEQYF
v_call: TRBV24-1; clone_size: .; j_call: TRBJ2-5; d_call: .; cdr3_nt: TGTGCCACCAGTGATCAGGGGGGGCAAGAGACCCAGTACTTC; cdr3_aa: CATSDQGGQETQYF
v_call: TRBV5-1; clone_size: few; j_call: TRBJ2-5; d_call: .; cdr3_nt: TGCGCCAGCAGCTTTGGGAGCGAGCCTCAAGAGACCCAGTACTTC; cdr3_aa: CASSFGSEPQETQYF
v_call: TRBV5-6; clone_size: .; j_call: TRBJ2-1; d_call: .; cdr3_nt: TGTGCCAGCAGCTTGTGGGGGCAGACGTACAATGAGCAGTTCTTC; cdr3_aa: CASSLWGQTYNEQFF
v_call: TRBV12-3/TRBV12-4; clone_size: .; j_call: TRBJ2-3; d_call: .; cdr3_nt: TGTGCCAGCAGACCCAGGGGGGCCTACACAGATACGCAGTATTTT; cdr3_aa: CASRPRGAYTDTQYF
v_call: TRBV5-1; clone_size: .; j_call: TRBJ1-5; d_call: TRBD1; cdr3_nt: TGCGCCAGCAGCAAGGGGGACAGGTCTCAGCCCCAGCATTTT; cdr3_aa: CASSKGDRSQPQHF
v_call: TRBV6-1; clone_size: few; j_call: TRBJ2-4; d_call: .; cdr3_nt: TGTGCCAGCGAGAGTAGTCTAGCCAAAAACATTCAGTACTTC; cdr3_aa: CASESSLAKNIQYF
v_call: TRBV11-2; clone_size: .; j_call: TRBJ2-3; d_call: TRBD2; cdr3_nt: TGTGCCAGCAGATCGACTAGCGGGAGGAACAAAACCACAGATACGCAGTATTTT; cdr3_aa: CASRSTSGRNKTTDTQYF
v_call: TRBV9; clone_size: few; j_call: TRBJ1-2; d_call: .; cdr3_nt: TGTGCCAGCAGCGACCGGGCCACTGGGCCCAACTATGGCTACACCTTC; cdr3_aa: CASSDRATGPNYGYTF
v_call: TRBV7-7; clone_size: many; j_call: TRBJ2-2; d_call: .; cdr3_nt: TGTGCCAGCAGTAGAACCGGGGAGCTGTTTTTT; cdr3_aa: CASSRTGELFF
v_call: TRBV2; clone_size: few; j_call: TRBJ2-5; d_call: TRBD2; cdr3_nt: TGTGCCAGCAGTGCTAGCGGGGGGGGCTTGGAGACCCAGTACTTC; cdr3_aa: CASSASGGGLETQYF
v_call: TRBV7-3; clone_size: .; j_call: TRBJ2-2; d_call: .; cdr3_nt: TGTGCCAGCAGCCCCCTTCCACCTAACACCGGGGAGCTGTTTTTT; cdr3_aa: CASSPLPPNTGELFF
v_call: TRBV12-3/TRBV12-4; clone_size: few; j_call: TRBJ2-1; d_call: TRBD2; cdr3_nt: TGTGCCAGCAGTCCTCAGCGGGAGGGCAACAATGAGCAGTTCTTC; cdr3_aa: CASSPQREGNNEQFF
v_call: TRBV11-2; clone_size: .; j_call: TRBJ2-5; d_call: TRBD1; cdr3_nt: TGTGCCAGCAGATCACAGGGGAAAGAGACCCAGTACTTC; cdr3_aa: CASRSQGKETQYF
v_call: TRBV11-2; clone_size: many; j_call: TRBJ2-7; d_call: .; cdr3_nt: TGTGCCAGCAGCTTATACCTCCAGGATAGAAATCCGCCCTACGAGCAGTACTTC; cdr3_aa: CASSLYLQDRNPPYEQYF
v_call: TRBV12-3/TRBV12-4; clone_size: .; j_call: TRBJ2-7; d_call: TRBD1; cdr3_nt: TGTGCCAGCAGCGCTGCCCAGGGGGCCGAGCAGTACTTC; cdr3_aa: CASSAAQGAEQYF
v_call: TRBV5-1; clone_size: .; j_call: TRBJ1-5; d_call: TRBD1; cdr3_nt: TGCGCCAGCAGCTTGACCGGGACAGCTTTGGGGGAGCCCCAGCATTTT; cdr3_aa: CASSLTGTALGEPQHF
v_call: TRBV25-1; clone_size: .; j_call: TRBJ2-1; d_call: TRBD1; cdr3_nt: TGTGCCAGCAGAGGGACAGAGATCCATGAGCAGTTCTTC; cdr3_aa: CASRGTEIHEQFF
v_call: TRBV12-3/TRBV12-4; clone_size: few; j_call: TRBJ2-5; d_call: .; cdr3_nt: TGTGCCAGCAGTTTAGCGGACGGGGAGGAGACCCAGTACTTC; cdr3_aa: CASSLADGEETQYF
v_call: TRBV2; clone_size: .; j_call: TRBJ2-7; d_call: TRBD2; cdr3_nt: TGTGCCAGCAGTGAAGGGACTAGCGGAGGCTACGAGCAGTACTTC; cdr3_aa: CASSEGTSGGYEQYF
v_call: TRBV9; clone_size: few; j_call: TRBJ2-7; d_call: .; cdr3_nt: TGTGCCAGCCCCCGGGGGAGATATTCCTACGAGCAGTACTTC; cdr3_aa: CASPRGRYSYEQYF
v_call: TRBV7-8; clone_size: .; j_call: TRBJ2-7; d_call: TRBD2; cdr3_nt: TGTGCCAGCAGCGCAACCGGGGAGGGTAGGCCCTACGAGCAGTACTTC; cdr3_aa: CASSATGEGRPYEQYF
v_call: TRBV20-1; clone_size: .; j_call: TRBJ2-7; d_call: .; cdr3_nt: TGCAGTGCTAGAGGAACAGCTTCCTACGAGCAGTACTTC; cdr3_aa: CSARGTASYEQYF